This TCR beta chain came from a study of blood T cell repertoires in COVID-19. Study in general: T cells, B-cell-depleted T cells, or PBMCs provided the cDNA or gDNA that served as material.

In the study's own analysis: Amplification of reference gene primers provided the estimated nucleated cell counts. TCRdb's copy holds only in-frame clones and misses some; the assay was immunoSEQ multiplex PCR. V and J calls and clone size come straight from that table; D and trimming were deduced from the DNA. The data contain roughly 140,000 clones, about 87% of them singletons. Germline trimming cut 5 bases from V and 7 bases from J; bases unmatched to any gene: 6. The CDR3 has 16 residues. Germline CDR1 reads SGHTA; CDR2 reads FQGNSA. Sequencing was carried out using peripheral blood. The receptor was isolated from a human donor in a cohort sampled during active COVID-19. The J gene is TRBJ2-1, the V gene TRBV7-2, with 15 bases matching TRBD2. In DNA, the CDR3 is TGTGCCAGCAGCCTAGGACTAGCGGGAGGGTGGAATGAGCAGTTCTTC. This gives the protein CASSLGLAGGWNEQFF.